This is a list of T cell receptor beta chains from one sample in a study of spatial heterogeneity in lung cancer. TCRdb passed the 5' RACE reads through MiXCR, listing each CDR3 protein once. The sample shows around 44,000 distinct CDR3 sequences, roughly 10% of them seen only once. Sequences were derived from PBMCs, sampled at follow-up. The receptors here all came from a female donor with early-stage non-small cell lung cancer. The CDR3 runs from the conserved cysteine through the conserved F or W. A D gene is named only where the DNA matches it firmly. Clone size appears in some rows only: once, few, many, or a class for an expanded clone.

d_call: .
v_call: TRBV20-1
clone_size: many
j_call: TRBJ2-7
cdr3_nt: TGCAGTGCCCGAGCGGGTCCCCAAGGCCGCTACGAGCAGTACTTC
cdr3_aa: CSARAGPQGRYEQYF

d_call: .
v_call: TRBV9
clone_size: many
j_call: TRBJ2-3
cdr3_nt: TGTGCCAGCAGCTTTCGACCCTTTTATCCCTCCCCCTCTAGCACAGATACGCAGTATTTT
cdr3_aa: CASSFRPFYPSPSSTDTQYF

d_call: TRBD1
v_call: TRBV5-1
clone_size: medium-sized
j_call: TRBJ2-7
cdr3_nt: TGCGCCAGCAGCTCCCATAGGGGGCACGAGCAGTACTTC
cdr3_aa: CASSSHRGHEQYF

d_call: .
v_call: TRBV7-2
clone_size: few
j_call: TRBJ2-3
cdr3_nt: TGTGCCAGCTCTTCCGGACACACAGATACGCAGTATTTT
cdr3_aa: CASSSGHTDTQYF

d_call: .
v_call: TRBV2
clone_size: many
j_call: TRBJ1-2
cdr3_nt: TGTGCCAGCAGTGCCTCAGATGGGAACTATGGCTACACCTTC
cdr3_aa: CASSASDGNYGYTF

d_call: .
v_call: TRBV6-1
clone_size: .
j_call: TRBJ1-2
cdr3_nt: TGTGCCAGCAAGTTAGCATTACAGTCCCTCTATGGCTACACCTTC
cdr3_aa: CASKLALQSLYGYTF

d_call: .
v_call: TRBV4-1
clone_size: .
j_call: TRBJ1-2
cdr3_nt: TGCGCCAGCAGCCAAGAGTCAGGGATTGCTTATGGCTACACCTTC
cdr3_aa: CASSQESGIAYGYTF

d_call: .
v_call: TRBV9
clone_size: few
j_call: TRBJ1-1
cdr3_nt: TGTGCCAGCAGCGACCGGACAGACAGTGAAGCTTTCTTT
cdr3_aa: CASSDRTDSEAFF

d_call: .
v_call: TRBV29-1
clone_size: many
j_call: TRBJ1-2
cdr3_nt: TGCAGCGTTGATGGCTACACCTTC
cdr3_aa: CSVDGYTF

d_call: .
v_call: TRBV7-8
clone_size: few
j_call: TRBJ2-5
cdr3_nt: TGTGCCAGCAGCTTATTGGGCAGGCAAGAGACCCAGTACTTC
cdr3_aa: CASSLLGRQETQYF

d_call: .
v_call: TRBV10-2
clone_size: many
j_call: TRBJ2-3
cdr3_nt: TGCGCCAGCAGTGCCACAGATACGCAGTATTTT
cdr3_aa: CASSATDTQYF

d_call: .
v_call: TRBV7-2
clone_size: .
j_call: TRBJ1-5
cdr3_nt: TGTGCCAGCAGCTTAGAATCCCCCCAGGCCCAGCATTTT
cdr3_aa: CASSLESPQAQHF

d_call: .
v_call: TRBV28
clone_size: few
j_call: TRBJ2-1
cdr3_nt: TGTGCCAGCAGTGGGGGTCGGACCGGCACCCATGAGCAGTTCTTC
cdr3_aa: CASSGGRTGTHEQFF

d_call: .
v_call: TRBV7-9
clone_size: .
j_call: TRBJ2-5
cdr3_nt: TGTGCCAGCAGCTTCATTGACCAAGAGACCCAGTACTTC
cdr3_aa: CASSFIDQETQYF

d_call: TRBD1
v_call: TRBV6-5
clone_size: .
j_call: TRBJ2-2
cdr3_nt: TGTGCCAGCAGTCAACAGGGGGCTGTCGGCACCGGGGAGCTGTTTTTT
cdr3_aa: CASSQQGAVGTGELFF

d_call: .
v_call: TRBV27
clone_size: few
j_call: TRBJ2-2
cdr3_nt: TGTGCCAGCACCTCCAGGGTCCGAACGAATGGGGAGCTGTTTTTT
cdr3_aa: CASTSRVRTNGELFF

d_call: TRBD1
v_call: TRBV28
clone_size: few
j_call: TRBJ1-1
cdr3_nt: TGTGCCAGCGGTGACCCAGGGGGCACTGAAGCTTTCTTT
cdr3_aa: CASGDPGGTEAFF

d_call: .
v_call: TRBV7-9
clone_size: many
j_call: TRBJ2-2
cdr3_nt: TGTGCCAGCAGGGACACCCTCACCGGGGAGCTGTTTTTT
cdr3_aa: CASRDTLTGELFF

d_call: .
v_call: TRBV7-9
clone_size: many
j_call: TRBJ2-1
cdr3_nt: TGTGCCAGCAGTCCAGGTCCTACTGAGCAGTTCTTC
cdr3_aa: CASSPGPTEQFF

d_call: .
v_call: TRBV2
clone_size: many
j_call: TRBJ2-2
cdr3_nt: TGTGCCAGCAGTGAAAGTTGGGGGGAGCTGTTTTTT
cdr3_aa: CASSESWGELFF

d_call: .
v_call: TRBV13
clone_size: few
j_call: TRBJ2-6
cdr3_nt: TGTGCCAGCAGCTTAGGGGACAGCTCTGGGGCCAACGTCCTGACTTTC
cdr3_aa: CASSLGDSSGANVLTF

d_call: TRBD2
v_call: TRBV6-5
clone_size: many
j_call: TRBJ2-1
cdr3_nt: TGTGCCAGCAGGCCCAGTGTAGCGGGGGGTGAGCAGTTCTTC
cdr3_aa: CASRPSVAGGEQFF

d_call: TRBD1
v_call: TRBV12-5
clone_size: .
j_call: TRBJ1-2
cdr3_nt: TGTGCTAGTGGTTTGGTACGGACAGGGTTAGGCTACACCTTC
cdr3_aa: CASGLVRTGLGYTF

d_call: TRBD1
v_call: TRBV27
clone_size: .
j_call: TRBJ2-7
cdr3_nt: TGTGCCAGCTCTTTTTATAAAACCCCGGGACAGGGAAGCTACGAGCAGTACTTC
cdr3_aa: CASSFYKTPGQGSYEQYF

d_call: .
v_call: TRBV5-4
clone_size: few
j_call: TRBJ1-1
cdr3_nt: TGTGCCAGCTTAGCGTCACCGGCGGCTGATGAAGCTTTCTTT
cdr3_aa: CASLASPAADEAFF

d_call: .
v_call: TRBV20-1
clone_size: many
j_call: TRBJ2-1
cdr3_nt: TGCAGTGCTAGAGATGTAGGGGGGGCGGTTTACAATGAGCAGTTCTTC
cdr3_aa: CSARDVGGAVYNEQFF

d_call: .
v_call: TRBV3-1
clone_size: few
j_call: TRBJ1-6
cdr3_nt: TGTGCCAGCAGCCAAGCATCAGGGCGGTCACCCCTCCACTTT
cdr3_aa: CASSQASGRSPLHF

d_call: .
v_call: TRBV7-9
clone_size: few
j_call: TRBJ1-6
cdr3_nt: TGTGCCAGCAGCTTAGAGGGAGGTATATCACCCCTCCACTTT
cdr3_aa: CASSLEGGISPLHF

d_call: .
v_call: TRBV5-1
clone_size: .
j_call: TRBJ2-1
cdr3_nt: TGCGCCAGCAGCTTGCGCAGCCGACAGGTATCCTACAATGAGCAGTTCTTC
cdr3_aa: CASSLRSRQVSYNEQFF

d_call: .
v_call: TRBV24-1
clone_size: few
j_call: TRBJ2-1
cdr3_nt: TGTGCCACCAGGACAGGGAGCGGGGGTGAGCAGTTCTTC
cdr3_aa: CATRTGSGGEQFF

d_call: .
v_call: TRBV6-2/TRBV6-3
clone_size: .
j_call: TRBJ2-7
cdr3_nt: TGTGCCAGCAGTTACCAGGGCCTTCGGACCTTATTATGGGCTTACGAGCAGTACTTC
cdr3_aa: CASSYQGLRTLLWAYEQYF

d_call: .
v_call: TRBV29-1
clone_size: many
j_call: TRBJ1-2
cdr3_nt: TGCAGCGTGCGAACGGGATTGGGAGGCAATGGCTACACCTTC
cdr3_aa: CSVRTGLGGNGYTF

d_call: TRBD1
v_call: TRBV28
clone_size: .
j_call: TRBJ2-4
cdr3_nt: TGTGCCAGCAGTTTACTTAGAAGGACAGGGACCGCCATTCAGTACTTC
cdr3_aa: CASSLLRRTGTAIQYF

d_call: TRBD1
v_call: TRBV3-1
clone_size: .
j_call: TRBJ2-1
cdr3_nt: TGTGCCAGCAGCCATAACCGGGACAGGGAAGAGTTCTTC
cdr3_aa: CASSHNRDREEFF

d_call: .
v_call: TRBV29-1
clone_size: .
j_call: TRBJ1-3
cdr3_nt: TGCAGCGTTGATTCCAGAAACGGAAACACCATATATTTT
cdr3_aa: CSVDSRNGNTIYF

d_call: .
v_call: TRBV4-3
clone_size: medium-sized
j_call: TRBJ2-3
cdr3_nt: TGCGCCAGCAGCCAAGATCCGGGTCTGAGCCGCACAGATACGCAGTATTTT
cdr3_aa: CASSQDPGLSRTDTQYF